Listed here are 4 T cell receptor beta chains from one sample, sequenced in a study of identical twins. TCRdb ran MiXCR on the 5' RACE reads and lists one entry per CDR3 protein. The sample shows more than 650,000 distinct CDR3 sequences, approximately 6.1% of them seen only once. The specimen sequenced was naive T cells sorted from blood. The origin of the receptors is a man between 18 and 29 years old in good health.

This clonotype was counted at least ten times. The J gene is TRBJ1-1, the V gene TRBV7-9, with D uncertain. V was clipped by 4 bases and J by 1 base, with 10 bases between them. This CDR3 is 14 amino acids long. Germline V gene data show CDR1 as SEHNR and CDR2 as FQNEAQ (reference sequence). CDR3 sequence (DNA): TGTGCCAGCAGCTCGCCAATTTGGAACACTGAAGCTTTCTTT. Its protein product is CASSSPIWNTEAFF. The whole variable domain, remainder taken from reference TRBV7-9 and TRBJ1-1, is DTGVSQNPRHKITKRGQNVTFRCDPISEHNRLYWYRQTLGQGPEFLTYFQNEAQLEKSRLLSDRFSAERPKGSFSTLEIQRTEQGDSAMYLCASSSPIWNTEAFFGQGTRLTVV.

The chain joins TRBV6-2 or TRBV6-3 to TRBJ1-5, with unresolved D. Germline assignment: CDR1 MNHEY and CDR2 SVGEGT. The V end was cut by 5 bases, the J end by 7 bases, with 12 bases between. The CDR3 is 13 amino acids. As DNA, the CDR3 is TGTGCCAGCAGTCCAATCCGGGGACAGCCCCAGCATTTT. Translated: CASSPIRGQPQHF.

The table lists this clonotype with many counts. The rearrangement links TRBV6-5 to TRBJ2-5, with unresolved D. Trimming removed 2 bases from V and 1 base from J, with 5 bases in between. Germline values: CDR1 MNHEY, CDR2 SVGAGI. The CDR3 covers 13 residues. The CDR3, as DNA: TGTGCCAGCAGTTACCTTACCCAAGAGACCCAGTACTTC. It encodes CASSYLTQETQYF.

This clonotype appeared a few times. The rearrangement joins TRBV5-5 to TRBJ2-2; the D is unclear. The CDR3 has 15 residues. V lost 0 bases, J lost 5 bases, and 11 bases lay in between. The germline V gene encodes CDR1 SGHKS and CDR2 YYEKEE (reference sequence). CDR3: CASSLGASSTGELFF. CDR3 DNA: TGTGCCAGCAGCTTGGGGGCCAGCAGTACCGGGGAGCTGTTTTTT.